Each of the 10 T cell receptor beta chains below was sequenced from the same sample in a study of tumor and adjacent non-tumor tissue in lung cancer. RNA was extracted from bulk tissue without any cell sorting. TCRbeta libraries were built with three rounds of nested PCR, modified from ARM-PCR. TCRdb re-called the multiplex PCR reads through MiXCR, storing one row per CDR3 protein. The sample contains some 80,000 distinct CDR3 sequences, 72% of which appear only once. Sequencing used lung tumor tissue. The origin of the receptors is a woman in her forties with non-small cell lung cancer.

This clonotype was seen many times. The chain joins TRBV5-6 to TRBJ2-7; TRBD1 is a possible D gene (6 bases). V was clipped by 3 bases and J by 12 bases, with 19 bases between them. This CDR3 has 13 amino acids. Germline-derived CDR1 and CDR2 are SGHDT and YYEEEE. The CDR3 loop is CASSSGHRTNGYF. The CDR3 DNA follows: TGTGCCAGCAGCTCGGGACACCGAACTAATGGGTACTTC.

As for this clonotype: This may stem from a read error, because a much larger clone lies one nucleotide away. The chain carries TRBV28 and TRBJ2-7; possible D gene TRBD2, 5 bases. Germline V gene data show CDR1 as MDHEN and CDR2 as SYDVKM. Between the trimmed V and J ends, which lost 2 bases and 9 bases, there was a span of 11 bases. The CDR3 loop spans 12 amino acids. The CDR3 region has the DNA TGTGCCAGCAGTTTAAACGCGGGTGGGCAGTACTTC. As protein: CASSLNAGGQYF.

There are many counts of this clonotype. A read error may produce the germline difference seen at one junction end. V is TRBV2 and J is TRBJ2-1; TRBD2 matches 7 bases. Germline CDR1 is SNHLY and CDR2 is FYNNEI. The CDR3 consists of 12 residues. The CDR3 bases are TGTGCCAGCAGTAAAGCGGGGTATGAGCAGTTCTTC. It is translated as CASSKAGYEQFF.

In the case of this clonotype: The missing conserved phenylalanine or tryptophan at the end of this CDR3 makes a read error likely. The CDR3 bases are TGTGCCAACAGATACTCGATGAGGACACCCGTCGGGATGCAGTACTTA. Translating it yields CANRYSMRTPVGMQYL. The V call is TRBV6-5, the J call TRBJ2-7, with D possibly being TRBD1 or TRBD2 (5 bases each). V dropped 10 bases and J dropped 9 bases, with 31 bases sitting between them. The germline V gene has CDR1 MNHEY and CDR2 SVGAGI. The CDR3 length is 16 residues.

With respect to this clonotype: The CDR3 does not end in the conserved phenylalanine or tryptophan, so this is likely a read error. The CDR3 sequence: CASSTYPWTWMAFY. In DNA form, the CDR3 reads TGTGCCAGTAGTACTTACCCTTGGACCTGGATGGCTTTCTAT. V and J are TRBV19 and TRBJ1-1; D ambiguous. Deletions cut 4 bases from V and 11 bases from J, with 20 bases between. CDR3 length: 14 residues. Germline lookup yields CDR1 LNHDA and CDR2 SQIVND (reference sequence).

The V gene is TRBV20-1, the J gene TRBJ1-5; possible D gene TRBD2, 6 bases. Matching the DNA end better, TRBJ2-3 makes the J call doubtful. The length of the CDR3 is 14 residues. Germline CDR1 DFQATT, CDR2 SNEGSKA (reference sequence). The CDR3 sequence: CSARDVRGGEPQYF. As DNA, the CDR3 is TGCAGTGCTAGAGATGTCAGAGGCGGGGAGCCCCAGTATTTT.

A remark on this clonotype: It may be a read error: a sequence one base away is much more abundant. The genes are TRBV7-9 and TRBJ2-7; D perhaps matches TRBD2 (5 bases). This CDR3 region has 14 residues. Germline V gives CDR1 SEHNR, CDR2 FQNEAQ (reference sequence). Trimming took off 1 base at V and 7 bases at J, with 14 bases between the two ends. The DNA of the CDR3 is TGTGCCAGCAGCTTAGATCCGGGTGGGGAGGAGCAGTACTTC. Its protein product is CASSLDPGGEEQYF.

Notes on this clonotype: One junction end disagrees with the germline gene, perhaps due to a read error. The genes are TRBV11-3 and TRBJ2-1; tentatively, D is TRBD2 (7 bases). This CDR3 comprises 18 residues. Germline lookup yields CDR1 SGHNT and CDR2 YENEEA. The CDR3 DNA follows: TGTGCCAGCAGCATACAAGTTTCGCGGCTAACGGGGGGCAATGAGCAGCTCTTC. Residues: CASSIQVSRLTGGNEQLF. The full variable domain, in which reference TRBV11-3 and TRBJ2-1 provide the parts outside the CDR3, is EAGVVQSPRYKIIEKKQPVAFWCNPISGHNTLYWYLQNLGQGPELLIRYENEEAVDDSQLPKDRFSAERLKGVDSTLKIQPAELGDSAVYLCASSIQVSRLTGGNEQLFGPGTRLTVL.

This clonotype has a count of ten or more. This chain uses TRBV6-1 with TRBJ2-3, with D perhaps TRBD1 or TRBD2 (6 bases each). The ends were cut back, 7 bases at V and 3 bases at J, with 20 bases in the middle. CDR3 length: 16 amino acids. The germline V gene encodes CDR1 MNHNS and CDR2 SASEGT. The CDR3 protein is CASILVGGAGTDTQYF. In DNA, the CDR3 is TGTGCCAGCATTCTGGTGGGGGGCGCAGGTACAGATACGCAGTATTTT.

About this clonotype itself: A read error may explain this, as a much larger clone is one base away. The chain employs TRBV20-1 and TRBJ1-1; D not resolved. Trimming stripped 6 bases from V and 12 bases from J, with 26 bases between. From germline, CDR1 is DFQATT and CDR2 SNEGSKA (reference sequence). The CDR3 is 14 residues long. Written as DNA, the CDR3 is TGCAGTGCCGACAAAGGATCCCCTCTCGGTGTGACTTTCTTT. Translating it yields CSADKGSPLGVTFF.